Each of the 20 T cell receptor beta chains below was sequenced from the same sample in a study of T-cell reconstitution after alpha-beta-depleted transplantation in children. Unique molecular identifiers tagged the TCRbeta library. TCRdb processed the PCR reads anew with MiXCR; each CDR3 protein has one entry. The sample has about 540,000 distinct CDR3 sequences, approximately 20% seen once. The sample consisted of PBMCs from the stem cell graft donor, taken from the stem cell graft. The source is a human donor who donated a stem cell graft to a child with acute lymphoblastic leukemia.

This clonotype was recorded a few times. J is TRBJ2-7 and V is TRBV12-3 or TRBV12-4; no clear D gene. The CDR3 has 12 residues. The V gene lost 3 bases and the J gene lost 7 bases, with 10 bases spanning the gap. This chain's CDR3 is CASSFMVGEQYF. In nucleotides, the CDR3 is TGTGCCAGCAGTTTCATGGTGGGGGAGCAGTACTTC.

This chain connects TRBV19 to TRBJ2-1, with TRBD1 as a possible D gene (6 bases). CDR3 size: 12 residues. Germline lookup yields CDR1 LNHDA and CDR2 SQIVND (reference sequence). Trimming removed 4 bases from V and 9 bases from J, with 10 bases in between. As DNA, the CDR3 is TGTGCCAGTAGTACAGGGGTATCTGAGCAGTTCTTC. Protein: CASSTGVSEQFF.

The table lists this clonotype with a few counts. This chain connects TRBV6-1 to TRBJ2-7, with D possibly being TRBD2 (6 bases). Germline CDR1 is MNHNS and CDR2 is SASEGT. This CDR3 is built from 14 residues. V lost 6 bases and J lost 3, with 15 bases in between. CDR3 sequence (DNA): TGTGCCAGCAGACTCAGGGACTCAGACTACGAGCAGTACTTC. Protein sequence: CASRLRDSDYEQYF.

This rearrangement joins TRBV15 to TRBJ2-5, with D unresolved. The CDR3 extends over 14 amino acids. V was clipped by 0 bases and J by 5 bases, with 10 bases between them. In germline, CDR1 is LNHNV, CDR2 YYDKDF (reference sequence). CDR3 DNA: TGTGCCACCAGCAGAGATTCGGTTCAGGAGACCCAGTACTTC. Translating it yields CATSRDSVQETQYF.

In its sample, this clonotype was seen a few times. The rearrangement joins TRBV7-9 to TRBJ1-2; 7 bases fit TRBD1. The CDR3 sequence is 13 residues long. V shed 5 bases and J 8 bases; nucleotides not matched to a gene: 8. The germline CDR1 and CDR2 sequences are SEHNR and FQNEAQ (reference sequence). CDR3 residues: CASSPDREEGYTF. The CDR3, as DNA: TGTGCCAGCAGCCCCGACAGGGAAGAGGGCTACACCTTC.

The chain uses TRBV12-3 or TRBV12-4 and TRBJ2-1; 8 positions match TRBD2. The V segment lost 4 bases and the J segment 7 bases; nucleotides outside the gene matches: 12. This CDR3 is built from 16 residues. This CDR3 is CASSSWGTSFHNEQFF. The CDR3 DNA follows: TGTGCCAGCAGTTCGTGGGGGACTAGTTTCCATAATGAGCAGTTCTTC.

This clonotype was recorded only once. The V call is TRBV7-2, the J call TRBJ2-5; 11 nucleotides agree with TRBD2. The CDR3 totals 14 residues. The V segment lost 11 bases and the J segment 4 bases; nucleotides outside the gene matches: 9. The V gene's germline CDR1 is SGHTA and CDR2 FQGNSA. This chain's CDR3 is CASSTSGSLETQYF. In DNA, the CDR3 is TGTGCCTCAAGTACTAGCGGGAGTTTAGAGACCCAGTACTTC.

The chain carries TRBV29-1 and TRBJ1-3; no clear D. Germline V gene data show CDR1 as SQVTM and CDR2 as ANQGSEA. V shed 4 bases and J shed 2 bases, with 9 bases lying between them. This CDR3 has 13 amino acids. CDR3 amino acids: CSVGIQTGNTIYF. The CDR3 coding sequence is TGCAGCGTTGGGATCCAGACTGGAAACACCATATATTTT. The full variable domain, in which reference TRBV29-1 and TRBJ1-3 provide the parts outside the CDR3, is SAVISQKPSRDICQRGTSLTIQCQVDSQVTMMFWYRQQPGQSLTLIATANQGSEATYESGFVIDKFPISRPNLTFSTLTVSNMSPEDSSIYLCSVGIQTGNTIYFGEGSWLTVV.

The V and J genes are TRBV7-8 and TRBJ1-1, with TRBD1 identical over 7 bases. CDR3 length equals 13 residues. V dropped 4 bases and J dropped 8; count of bases not matched to a gene: 7. Germline CDR1 reads SGHVS; CDR2 reads FQNEAQ. The CDR3 protein is CASSSLQTGEAFF. Here the CDR3 DNA reads TGTGCCAGCAGCTCCCTTCAGACAGGGGAAGCTTTCTTT.

This clonotype was detected only a few times. The chain carries TRBV20-1 and TRBJ2-7; no firm D call. The CDR3 sequence is 12 residues long. Trimming left V 4 bases short and J 1 base short, with 8 bases between. Germline values: CDR1 DFQATT, CDR2 SNEGSKA (reference sequence). The CDR3 DNA is TGCAGTGCTACGATAGATTCCTACGAGCAGTACTTC. Its translation: CSATIDSYEQYF.

This clonotype has more than one count but fewer than ten. CDR3 nucleotide sequence: TGTGCCAGCAGTTTATCTTGGGGATCTTCCAACTATGGCTACACCTTC. Protein sequence: CASSLSWGSSNYGYTF. The gene calls are TRBV27 and TRBJ1-2; D is unclear. Germline-derived CDR1 and CDR2 are MNHEY and SMNVEV (reference sequence). The CDR3 extends over 16 amino acids. The V end lost 0 bases, the J end lost 2 bases, and 13 bases lay between the germline ends.

This clonotype was observed a handful of times. The chain combines TRBV5-5 with TRBJ1-1; TRBD1 agrees at 7 bases. With 4 bases clipped from V and 0 bases from J, the junction kept 9 bases outside the gene matches. This CDR3 has 16 amino acids. Looked up from germline, CDR1 is SGHKS and CDR2 is YYEKEE (reference sequence). This CDR3 reads CASSLRTGAMNTEAFF. The CDR3 nucleotides read TGTGCCAGCAGCCTTAGGACAGGCGCAATGAACACTGAAGCTTTCTTT.

The genes are TRBV11-2 and TRBJ2-1, with D unresolved. CDR1 is SGHAT, CDR2 FQNNGV, per germline. Trimming pared 3 bases from V and 10 bases from J, leaving 10 bases between. The CDR3 runs to 12 residues. This chain's CDR3 is CASSFRPDEQFF. The CDR3 nucleotides are TGTGCCAGCAGCTTTCGACCGGACGAGCAGTTCTTC.

The V call is TRBV20-1, the J call TRBJ1-1, with D possibly matching TRBD1 (6 bases). Trimming cost V 0 bases and J 7 bases, with 18 bases left between them. This CDR3 region has 15 residues. Germline CDR1 reads DFQATT; CDR2 reads SNEGSKA (reference sequence). This chain's CDR3 is CSARDPMVATGEAFF. The DNA for the CDR3 is TGCAGTGCTAGAGACCCTATGGTGGCGACAGGTGAAGCTTTCTTT.

This clonotype was counted a few times. V and J are TRBV5-1 and TRBJ2-7; D remains unclear. This CDR3 contains 15 residues. V lost 0 bases and J 0 bases, leaving 10 bases between the germline ends. The germline V gene has CDR1 SGHRS and CDR2 YFSETQ. The CDR3 region is CASSLEIAHSYEQYF. CDR3 in DNA: TGCGCCAGCAGCTTGGAGATAGCCCACTCCTACGAGCAGTACTTC.

The chain uses TRBV7-9 and TRBJ2-7, with 7 positions matching TRBD1. V lost 3 bases, J lost 2 bases, and 7 bases stayed unmatched. The CDR3 runs 15 residues. Germline CDR1 reads SEHNR; CDR2 reads FQNEAQ (reference sequence). Here the CDR3 reads CASSFSQGMPYEQYF. CDR3 nucleotides: TGTGCCAGCAGCTTCTCACAGGGGATGCCCTACGAGCAGTACTTC.

The chain recombines TRBV3-1 with TRBJ2-1; TRBD1 matches 7 bases. Germline values: CDR1 LGHDT, CDR2 YNNKEL (reference sequence). Losses at the gene ends were 6 bases for V and 6 bases for J; bases not matched to a gene: 5. CDR3 length: 13 amino acids. CDR3 nucleotides: TGTGCCAGCAGGAGAGGACAGGTCAATGAGCAGTTCTTC. Translated, it gives CASRRGQVNEQFF.

The V gene is TRBV18, the J gene TRBJ2-1; D is unresolved. Trimming stripped 5 bases from V and 3 bases from J, with 11 bases between. The germline V gene has CDR1 KGHSH and CDR2 LQKENI. CDR3 length: 14 residues. Written as DNA, the CDR3 is TGTGCCAGCTCATTCGAAATTCTCTACAATGAGCAGTTCTTC. Its protein is CASSFEILYNEQFF.

The table lists this clonotype with a few counts. The rearrangement uses TRBV2 and TRBJ2-1; TRBD1 matches at 10 bases. V lost 8 bases to trimming and J lost 10 bases; unmatched junction nucleotides: 8. CDR3 size: 13 residues. Germline CDR1 SNHLY, CDR2 FYNNEI. CDR3 loop: CASRGQGVDEQFF. Here the CDR3 DNA reads TGTGCCAGCCGTGGACAGGGGGTGGACGAGCAGTTCTTC.

This clonotype has just a few counts. The chain has TRBV4-1 and TRBJ2-4, with a possible D match to TRBD1 (6 bases). CDR3 length equals 14 residues. Germline values: CDR1 MGHRA, CDR2 YSYEKL. V was pared by 4 bases and J by 0 bases, with 7 bases between. This CDR3 reads CASSRTVAKNIQYF. The CDR3 DNA reads TGCGCCAGCAGCCGGACAGTAGCCAAAAACATTCAGTACTTC.